This entry describes one T cell receptor beta chain. The entry originates in a study of blood T cell repertoires in COVID-19. Study information: Whether acute or convalescent, the COVID-19 samples came from the United States, Italy and Spain.

Sequencing was performed with immunoSEQ multiplex PCR; in TCRdb, only in-frame clones are kept and a portion is missing. This sample has roughly 220,000 clones; 65% to 90% occur once, and the top ten carry around 6.5%. Looked up from germline, CDR1 is MNHEY and CDR2 is SVGAGI. The CDR3 covers 14 residues. V lost 8 bases and J lost 12; bases outside the gene matches: 13. The sequenced sample consisted of peripheral blood. The clonotype comes from an elderly man with acute or convalescent COVID-19. This rearrangement joins TRBV6-5 to TRBJ1-6, with TRBD1 matching 7 bases. This chain's CDR3 is CASWGQQGRQPLHF. DNA of the CDR3: TGTGCCAGCTGGGGTCAACAGGGGCGGCAACCCCTCCACTTT.